One sample yielded the 10 T cell receptor beta chains listed below, sequenced in a study of cytotoxic CD8 clonotypes in ibrutinib-treated CLL. This table comes from immunoSEQ multiplex PCR, and its TCRdb copy is limited to in-frame clones, with some not included. Of about 300,000 clones listed, approximately 76% are singletons. Sequenced material: PBMCs, taken at disease progression, from a patient treated with ibrutinib. All receptors come from a human donor with chronic lymphocytic leukemia.

This chain uses TRBV4-1 with TRBJ1-2, with D unresolved. The germline CDR1 and CDR2 sequences are MGHRA and YSYEKL. The CDR3 is made up of 15 amino acids. V shed 0 bases and J shed 7 bases, with 15 bases lying between them. The CDR3 sequence is CASSQDERRAIGYTF. The DNA for the CDR3 is TGCGCCAGCAGCCAAGATGAACGCCGGGCGATTGGCTACACCTTC.

This chain uses TRBV10-1 with TRBJ2-7; D may be TRBD1 or TRBD2 (5 bases each). CDR1 is WNHNN, CDR2 SYGVQD, per germline (reference sequence). This CDR3 is built from 14 residues. Trimming took 4 bases from V and 6 from J, leaving 16 bases between them. The CDR3 here is CASSAGAQQGEQYF. CDR3 bases: TGCGCCAGCAGTGCCGGGGCCCAGCAGGGCGAGCAGTACTTC.

The chain has TRBV9 and TRBJ1-2; possibly TRBD1 for D (5 bases). CDR3 size: 13 residues. Germline V CDR1 and CDR2: SGDLS, YYNGEE. V was cut by 10 bases and J by 5 bases, with 18 bases left in between. The CDR3 bases are TGTGCCTCTACGGGAGGGGCCCTTTATGGCTACACCTTC. Protein sequence: CASTGGALYGYTF.

The genes are TRBV11-3 and TRBJ2-3; 10 nucleotides align to TRBD2. Unmatched junction bases numbered 3, after V lost 1 base and J lost 2 bases. The CDR3 is made up of 16 amino acids. Germline CDR1 is SGHNT and CDR2 is YENEEA. CDR3 in DNA: TGTGCCAGCAGCTTAGTACTAGCGGGAAACACAGATACGCAGTATTTT. It encodes CASSLVLAGNTDTQYF.

The chain combines TRBV19 with TRBJ1-1, with 9 bases lining up with TRBD1. The CDR3 length is 14 residues. Germline V CDR1 and CDR2: LNHDA, SQIVND (reference sequence). With V trimmed by 6 bases and J by 7 bases, 9 bases remained unmatched. Written as DNA, the CDR3 is TGTGCCAGTAGAGGATACAGGGGGCTAAGTGAAGCTTTCTTT. Translated, it gives CASRGYRGLSEAFF.

This chain links TRBV5-1 with TRBJ2-5; D is ambiguous. V was cut by 1 base and J by 1 base, with 8 bases left in between. Germline V lookup: CDR1 SGHRS, CDR2 YFSETQ. The CDR3 has 14 amino acids. The CDR3 is CASSLSGPQETQYF. The CDR3 nucleotides read TGCGCCAGCAGCTTGTCTGGTCCCCAAGAGACCCAGTACTTC.

The chain carries TRBV6-1 and TRBJ1-2; TRBD1 is a possible D gene (6 bases). The CDR3 length is 17 residues. The germline gives CDR1 MNHNS, CDR2 SASEGT. The V end was cut by 4 bases, the J end by 5 bases, with 23 bases between. The CDR3 bases are TGTGCCAGCAGTGTGACATATGGAAACATGGGGGCATATGGCTACACCTTC. Translated: CASSVTYGNMGAYGYTF.

The chain employs TRBV6-5 and TRBJ2-1; D possibly uses TRBD1 or TRBD2 (7 bases each). The germline V gene encodes CDR1 MNHEY and CDR2 SVGAGI. Trimming stripped 5 bases from V and 10 bases from J, with 18 bases between. The CDR3 extends over 14 amino acids. CDR3 nucleotide sequence: TGTGCCAGCAGTCGCCAGGGGGGGAATCGCGAGCAGTTCTTC. Amino acids: CASSRQGGNREQFF.

The chain's CDR3 is CASREGTGSTDTQYF. CDR3 bases: TGTGCCAGCAGGGAAGGGACAGGTAGCACAGATACGCAGTATTTT. The rearrangement uses TRBV9 and TRBJ2-3, with 8 nucleotides matching TRBD1. This CDR3 has 15 residues. V dropped 5 bases and J dropped 0; count of bases not matched to a gene: 5. The germline gives CDR1 SGDLS, CDR2 YYNGEE.

The rearrangement joins TRBV19 to TRBJ1-5; D ambiguous. CDR3 length: 12 amino acids. Germline V gene data show CDR1 as LNHDA and CDR2 as SQIVND (reference sequence). V lost 6 bases, J lost 6 bases, and 9 bases lay in between. Written as DNA, the CDR3 is TGTGCCAGTAGATTTAGCGGTCAGCCCCAGCATTTT. Translation: CASRFSGQPQHF.